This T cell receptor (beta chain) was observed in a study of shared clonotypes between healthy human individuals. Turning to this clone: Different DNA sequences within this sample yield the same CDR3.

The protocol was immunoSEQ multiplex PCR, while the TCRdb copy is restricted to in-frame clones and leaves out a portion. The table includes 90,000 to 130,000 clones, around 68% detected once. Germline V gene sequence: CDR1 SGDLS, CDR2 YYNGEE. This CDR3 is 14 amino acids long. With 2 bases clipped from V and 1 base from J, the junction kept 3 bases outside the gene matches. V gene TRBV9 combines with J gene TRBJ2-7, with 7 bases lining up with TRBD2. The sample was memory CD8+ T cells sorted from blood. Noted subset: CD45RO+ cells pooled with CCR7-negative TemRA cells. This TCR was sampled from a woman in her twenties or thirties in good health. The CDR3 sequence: CASSVGGSSYEQYF. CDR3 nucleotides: TGTGCCAGCAGCGTCGGCGGGAGTTCCTACGAGCAGTACTTC.